This record covers a single T cell receptor beta chain. The antigen is unknown. It is likely a read error: a sequence one base away is far more abundant. This sample includes further DNA sequences coding for the same CDR3. Each of the donors was a healthy adult who was HIV-negative and had not had a recent acute infection or vaccination. This CDR3 contains 14 residues. The V end lost 6 bases, the J end lost 0 bases, and 11 bases lay between the germline ends. Germline loops: CDR1 MDHEN, CDR2 SYDVKM. Clones were read by immunoSEQ multiplex PCR, and TCRdb kept only the in-frame ones, dropping some. The sample holds 450,000 to 500,000 clones; 81% are singletons and the top ten take roughly 13%. The entry originates in a study of shared clonotypes between healthy human individuals. The wider study: Participating donors consisted of two women and a few men aged 18 to 49.

Study results and caveats: Sampling used blood alone; tissue repertoires probably differ.

The genes are TRBV28 and TRBJ1-1; D is ambiguous. Sequences were obtained from PBMCs. The receptor comes from a woman between 35 and 50 years old in good health. Some clones in this sample may be carry-over from other donors' samples. Written as DNA, the CDR3 is TGTGCCAGCAGCCGCGGTGGGCTGAACACTGAAGCTTTCTTT. Translating gives CASSRGGLNTEAFF.